The 31 T cell receptor beta chains in this list originate from one sample, sequenced in a study of blood T cell repertoires in COVID-19. Repertoires were generated with immunoSEQ multiplex PCR, while TCRdb's copy carries only in-frame clones and drops some. Among 250,000 or so clones listed, just over 85% were seen once. The sample taken for sequencing was peripheral blood. The origin of the receptors is a woman in her twenties or thirties with active or convalescent COVID-19.

This clone was observed many times. The gene calls are TRBV5-1 and TRBJ1-2, with D possibly TRBD1 on 5 matching bases. With 6 bases removed from V and 7 bases from J, the gap between germline ends came to 25 bases. Germline lookup yields CDR1 SGHRS and CDR2 YFSETQ. The CDR3 consists of 16 residues. DNA of the CDR3: TGCGCCAGCACGGCCCTAACCGGGACGGGAGGTTCTGGCTACACCTTC. Amino acid sequence: CASTALTGTGGSGYTF.

This clone was observed a few times. This chain uses TRBV2 with TRBJ2-5; TRBD1 agrees at 8 bases. The CDR3 is made up of 13 amino acids. The V segment lost 11 bases and the J segment 2 bases; nucleotides outside the gene matches: 7. Germline V CDR1 and CDR2: SNHLY, FYNNEI. The CDR3, as DNA: TGTGCCGCGTCTGGGACAGGACAAGAGACCCAGTACTTC. Translating it yields CAASGTGQETQYF.

The chain's CDR3 is CAIRTGSATNEKLFF. In nucleotides, the CDR3 is TGTGCCATCAGGACGGGGTCAGCAACTAATGAAAAACTGTTTTTT. This sequence joins TRBV10-3 and TRBJ1-4, with unresolved D. V was trimmed by 6 bases and J by 0 bases, leaving 11 bases between them. The CDR3 is 15 amino acids. From germline, CDR1 is ENHRY and CDR2 SYGVKD.

The rearrangement uses TRBV28 and TRBJ1-3; D unresolved. V lost 5 bases and J 11 bases, leaving 19 bases between the germline ends. CDR3 length: 14 amino acids. CDR1 MDHEN and CDR2 SYDVKM come from the germline V gene. The CDR3 sequence: CASSAFGKGGSIYF. The CDR3 bases are TGTGCCAGCAGTGCTTTTGGGAAGGGAGGATCCATATATTTT.

The chain combines TRBV11-2 with TRBJ1-3; D is possibly TRBD1 (5 bases). V shed 5 bases and J shed 0 bases, with 11 bases lying between them. This CDR3 spans 15 amino acids. In germline, CDR1 is SGHAT, CDR2 FQNNGV. The CDR3 nucleotides are TGTGCCAGCAGCGGCATAAGGGGCTCTGGAAACACCATATATTTT. Its translation: CASSGIRGSGNTIYF.

The rearrangement links TRBV7-2 to TRBJ2-5, with TRBD2 matching over 10 bases. CDR1 is SGHTA, CDR2 FQGNSA, per germline. V lost 2 bases to trimming and J lost 7 bases; unmatched junction nucleotides: 4. The CDR3 runs to 14 residues. DNA for the CDR3: TGTGCCAGCAGCTTAAAAGCGGGGGGGACGACCCAGTACTTC. Translation: CASSLKAGGTTQYF. The full variable domain, with the rest looked up from reference TRBV7-2 and TRBJ2-5, is GAGVSQSPSNKVTEKGKDVELRCDPISGHTALYWYRQSLGQGLEFLIYFQGNSAPDKSGLPSDRFSAERTGGSVSTLTIQRTQQEDSAVYLCASSLKAGGTTQYFGPGTRLLVL.

The gene calls are TRBV5-5 and TRBJ2-5; D remains ambiguous. With 2 bases removed from V and 1 base from J, the gap between germline ends came to 9 bases. The CDR3 is made up of 14 amino acids. Germline V gene data show CDR1 as SGHKS and CDR2 as YYEKEE (reference sequence). CDR3 amino acids: CASSLATAQETQYF. DNA of the CDR3: TGTGCCAGCAGCTTAGCAACAGCCCAAGAGACCCAGTACTTC.

This clone came up a few times. The gene calls are TRBV18 and TRBJ1-5; D gene unclear. V was clipped by 3 bases and J by 0 bases, with 12 bases between them. This CDR3 is 16 amino acids long. CDR1 and CDR2 from the germline V gene are KGHSH and LQKENI. CDR3 sequence (DNA): TGTGCCAGCTCACCCGAGGCCGGAGATAGCAATCAGCCCCAGCATTTT. Translated, it gives CASSPEAGDSNQPQHF. The full variable domain, rest sourced from reference TRBV18 and TRBJ1-5, is NAGVMQNPRHLVRRRGQEARLRCSPMKGHSHVYWYRQLPEEGLKFMVYLQKENIIDESGMPKERFSAEFPKEGPSILRIQQVVRGDSAAYFCASSPEAGDSNQPQHFGDGTRLSIL.

The chain uses TRBV9 and TRBJ1-2, with D perhaps matching TRBD1 (6 bases). Per the germline V gene, CDR1 is SGDLS and CDR2 is YYNGEE. CDR3 length equals 16 residues. V was clipped by 4 bases and J by 3 bases, with 19 bases between them. CDR3 loop: CASSPEGLQGYYGYTF. CDR3 bases: TGTGCCAGCAGCCCCGAGGGGTTACAGGGTTACTATGGCTACACCTTC.

This chain links TRBV5-1 with TRBJ1-1; 7 nucleotides agree with TRBD1. Germline CDR1 and CDR2: SGHRS and YFSETQ. The CDR3 spans 12 residues. Trimming removed 6 bases from V and 5 bases from J; junction bases left unmatched: 4. For the CDR3, the DNA is TGCGCCAGCACAGGGGGAAGGACTGAAGCTTTCTTT. Translation: CASTGGRTEAFF. Full variable domain (rest looked up from reference TRBV5-1 and TRBJ1-1): KAGVTQTPRYLIKTRGQQVTLSCSPISGHRSVSWYQQTPGQGLQFLFEYFSETQRNKGNFPGRFSGRQFSNSRSEMNVSTLELGDSALYLCASTGGRTEAFFGQGTRLTVV.

This clone came up a few times. This chain links TRBV7-2 with TRBJ1-2; no clear D gene. The CDR3 is 13 residues long. Germline CDR1 and CDR2: SGHTA and FQGNSA. V lost 4 bases to trimming and J lost 9 bases, with 15 bases between them. The CDR3 sequence is CASSSSLSESYTF. The CDR3 DNA sequence: TGTGCCAGCAGCTCCTCGTTGAGTGAGAGCTACACCTTC.

This clone was seen only once. This chain joins TRBV28 and TRBJ1-2, with 10 bases aligning to TRBD1. Per the germline V gene, CDR1 is MDHEN and CDR2 is SYDVKM. This CDR3 spans 14 amino acids. V was pared by 6 bases and J by 6 bases, with 7 bases of the junction left unmatched. The CDR3 region is CASSRQGAIHGYTF. CDR3 DNA sequence: TGTGCCAGCAGCAGACAGGGGGCGATTCATGGCTACACCTTC.

The gene calls are TRBV24-1 and TRBJ1-2; D unresolved. Trimming left V 2 bases short and J 3 bases short, with 6 bases between. The CDR3 is made up of 13 amino acids. Germline assignment: CDR1 KGHDR and CDR2 SFDVKD. The CDR3 loop is CATSDYEDYGYTF. Written as DNA, the CDR3 is TGTGCCACCAGTGATTACGAGGACTATGGCTACACCTTC.

The chain is built from TRBV30 and TRBJ2-3; 7 nucleotides match TRBD1. The CDR3 covers 15 residues. Germline V gene data show CDR1 as GTSNPN and CDR2 as SVGIG (reference sequence). V shed 5 bases and J 0 bases; nucleotides not matched to a gene: 8. Written as DNA, the CDR3 is TGTGCCTGGGGTCCCGGACAGGCTAGCACAGATACGCAGTATTTT. It specifies CAWGPGQASTDTQYF.

The sample holds a few counts of this clone. The CDR3 sequence: CASSLEGQGETQYF. CDR3 DNA sequence: TGCGCCAGCAGCTTGGAGGGACAGGGAGAGACCCAGTACTTC. V and J are TRBV5-1 and TRBJ2-5, with 9 positions matching TRBD1. V shed 0 bases and J 4 bases; nucleotides not matched to a gene: 1. The CDR3 length is 14 residues. Germline CDR1 reads SGHRS; CDR2 reads YFSETQ.

This sequence joins TRBV18 and TRBJ1-1; tentative D call: TRBD1 (5 bases). Deletions cut 3 bases from V and 3 bases from J, with 14 bases between. Germline CDR1 KGHSH, CDR2 LQKENI. This CDR3 has 15 amino acids. The CDR3 region is CASSPSGTGDTEAFF. Here the CDR3 DNA reads TGTGCCAGCTCACCGTCAGGGACGGGAGACACTGAAGCTTTCTTT.

V gene TRBV28 combines with J gene TRBJ1-3; TRBD1 matches 11 bases. The CDR3 length is 16 residues. The junction had 4 bases not matched to a gene; V was cut back by 2 bases and J by 4 bases. CDR1 is MDHEN, CDR2 SYDVKM, per germline. The CDR3 nucleotides read TGTGCCAGCAGTTTAACTGGACAGGGGGCAGGAAACACCATATATTTT. Translating gives CASSLTGQGAGNTIYF. Drawing the rest from reference TRBV28 and TRBJ1-3, the complete variable domain is DVKVTQSSRYLVKRTGEKVFLECVQDMDHENMFWYRQDPGLGLRLIYFSYDVKMKEKGDIPEGYSVSREKKERFSLILESASTNQTSMYLCASSLTGQGAGNTIYFGEGSWLTVV.

The count of this clone is one. The V call is TRBV28, the J call TRBJ2-7; 9 positions match TRBD1. Per the germline V gene, CDR1 is MDHEN and CDR2 is SYDVKM. With 5 bases clipped from V and 2 bases from J, the junction kept 4 bases outside the gene matches. This CDR3 comprises 14 residues. The DNA of the CDR3 is TGTGCCAGCAGTAGAGGACAGGGGCCCTACGAGCAGTACTTC. Amino acid sequence: CASSRGQGPYEQYF.

The V call is TRBV6-5, the J call TRBJ2-7, with a weak D call TRBD2 (7 bases). Between the trimmed V and J ends, which lost 3 bases and 5 bases, there was a span of 17 bases. Germline V lookup: CDR1 MNHEY, CDR2 SVGAGI. The CDR3 is 15 residues long. This chain's CDR3 is CASSYISGGFHEQYF. The CDR3 DNA reads as TGTGCCAGCAGTTATATCTCGGGGGGCTTTCACGAGCAGTACTTC.

The chain combines TRBV28 with TRBJ1-2, with D possibly being TRBD1 (6 bases). V was shortened by 5 bases and J by 4 bases, with 20 bases between the two germline ends. CDR1 is MDHEN, CDR2 SYDVKM, per germline. This CDR3 region has 16 residues. CDR3: CASSLRMGALPYGYTF. As DNA, the CDR3 is TGTGCCAGCAGTCTGCGGATGGGGGCCCTCCCCTATGGCTACACCTTC.

The chain combines TRBV10-3 with TRBJ1-1; 8 bases align to TRBD1. Unmatched junction bases numbered 10, after V lost 10 bases and J lost 3 bases. The CDR3 sequence is 14 residues long. Per germline, CDR1 ENHRY and CDR2 SYGVKD. CDR3 nucleotides: TGTGCCACCGGACAGGGAGGGAAGGACACTGAAGCTTTCTTT. The encoded protein is CATGQGGKDTEAFF.

V and J are TRBV7-3 and TRBJ2-6; 7 bases are a match to TRBD1. This CDR3 is built from 16 residues. From germline, CDR1 is SGHTA and CDR2 FQGTGA. V lost 5 bases and J lost 4; bases outside the gene matches: 8. CDR3 nucleotide sequence: TGTGCCAGCAGCCCAAATACAGGGGCCGGGGCCAACGTCCTGACTTTC. Its translation: CASSPNTGAGANVLTF.

The J gene is TRBJ1-2, the V gene TRBV12-5; 10 bases map to TRBD1. Germline V gene lookup returns CDR1 LGHNT and CDR2 FRNRAP. The CDR3 is 13 amino acids. J gave up 4 bases and V 5 bases, and 1 base lay outside the gene matches. CDR3 DNA: TGTGCTAGTGGTAGGACAGGGGGCTATGGCTACACCTTC. This encodes CASGRTGGYGYTF.

V usage is TRBV25-1 and J usage is TRBJ1-6; no firm D call. The CDR3 consists of 16 residues. The V gene lost 0 bases and the J gene lost 9 bases, with 15 bases spanning the gap. Germline V gives CDR1 MGHDK, CDR2 SYGVNS. CDR3 residues: CASSEYDLTGSSPLHF. CDR3 bases: TGTGCCAGCAGTGAATACGACCTCACGGGTAGTTCACCCCTCCACTTT.

The V and J genes are TRBV7-8 and TRBJ2-7; D is unresolved. Trimming left V 5 bases short and J 0 bases short, with 11 bases between. The germline V gene has CDR1 SGHVS and CDR2 FQNEAQ. The CDR3 is made up of 14 amino acids. In nucleotides, the CDR3 is TGTGCCAGCAGCCTATCCGGGTTCTCCTACGAGCAGTACTTC. Amino acids: CASSLSGFSYEQYF.

In this sample, this clone turned up a few times. This chain connects TRBV21-1 to TRBJ2-3; the table's D call of TRBD1 was not tested on the DNA. TRBV21-1 constitutes a pseudogene. The CDR3 has 16 residues. CDR3 in DNA: TGTGCCAGCAGCAACCACCGGGACAGCTGCACAGATACGCAGTATTTT. It is translated as CASSNHRDSCTDTQYF.

Turning to this clone: Other nucleotide sequences in the sample specify the same CDR3. The chain joins TRBV5-1 to TRBJ2-3; 7 nucleotides line up with TRBD1. CDR3 size: 14 residues. V dropped 0 bases and J dropped 6; count of bases not matched to a gene: 4. Germline V gene sequence: CDR1 SGHRS, CDR2 YFSETQ. The CDR3 DNA reads as TGCGCCAGCAGCTTGGAAGGGGGCGCCGATACGCAGTATTTT. It codes for CASSLEGGADTQYF. Together with reference TRBV5-1 and TRBJ2-3, the CDR3 gives the full variable domain: KAGVTQTPRYLIKTRGQQVTLSCSPISGHRSVSWYQQTPGQGLQFLFEYFSETQRNKGNFPGRFSGRQFSNSRSEMNVSTLELGDSALYLCASSLEGGADTQYFGPGTRLTVL.

The J gene is TRBJ2-7, the V gene TRBV19, with D tentatively TRBD2 (5 bases). CDR1 LNHDA and CDR2 SQIVND come from the germline V gene (reference sequence). This CDR3 contains 13 residues. The ends were cut back, 2 bases at V and 5 bases at J, with 10 bases in the middle. The CDR3 bases are TGTGCCAGTAGTATACTGGCCGGGGACGAGCAGTACTTC. This codes for CASSILAGDEQYF.

V gene TRBV6-2 or TRBV6-3 combines with J gene TRBJ2-2; D perhaps matches TRBD2 (6 bases). V lost 5 bases to trimming and J lost 0 bases, with 22 bases between them. The CDR3 runs 19 residues. In germline, CDR1 is MNHEY, CDR2 SVGEGT. CDR3 coding DNA: TGTGCCAGCAGTGGCCGGGGGACTGGACTGATCGCGAACACCGGGGAGCTGTTTTTT. It yields the protein CASSGRGTGLIANTGELFF.

The V gene is TRBV19, the J gene TRBJ1-1; 9 bases are shared with TRBD1. Per germline, CDR1 LNHDA and CDR2 SQIVND (reference sequence). The CDR3 contains 13 residues. Unmatched junction bases numbered 8, after V lost 7 bases and J lost 8 bases. DNA for the CDR3: TGTGCCAGTATTACGACAGGGGGGCGGGAAGCTTTCTTT. Translation: CASITTGGREAFF.

The DNA for the CDR3 is TGTGCCAGCAGTGCTGGACAGACATATGGCTACACCTTC. It is translated as CASSAGQTYGYTF. The chain couples TRBV6-4 to TRBJ1-2; perhaps TRBD1 as D (6 bases). Germline CDR1 is MRHNA and CDR2 is SNTAGT. The CDR3 contains 13 residues. V was trimmed by 4 bases and J by 5 bases, leaving 11 bases between them.